Presented here are 8 T cell receptor beta chains from one specimen sequenced in a study of regulatory T cells in long-lasting Graves disease. To make TCR beta libraries, researchers used iRepertoire HTBI primers and Arm-PCR of CDR3 regions. One entry per CDR3 protein results from TCRdb running MiXCR on the multiplex PCR reads. In the table there are roughly 700,000 distinct CDR3 sequences, 30% of which are singletons. Regarding time point: persistent/refractory GD, antithyroid drugs over 5 years with positive TRAb. From PBMCs, RNA was extracted and then used to make the TCR library. The material sequenced was peripheral blood mononuclear cells (PBMCs), taken when the disease was refractory, from a patient treated with antithyroid drugs. Receptors were obtained from a female donor with Graves disease.

This clonotype was picked up many times. This chain connects TRBV11-2 to TRBJ1-1; no firm D call. This CDR3 is 13 amino acids long. Germline assignment: CDR1 SGHAT and CDR2 FQNNGV. Trimming cost V 4 bases and J 6 bases, with 12 bases left between them. CDR3 sequence reads: CASSSIRSPEAFF. CDR3 in DNA: TGTGCCAGCAGCTCGATCAGGAGCCCTGAAGCTTTCTTT.

This clonotype appeared a few times. A junction boundary mismatches the germline segment, possibly from a read error. The gene calls are TRBV5-5 and TRBJ1-2; D is uncertain. This CDR3 comprises 14 residues. Germline V gene lookup returns CDR1 SGHKS and CDR2 YYEKEE (reference sequence). CDR3 loop: CASSFPETNYGYTF. For the CDR3, the DNA is TGCGCCAGCAGCTTCCCAGAGACTAACTATGGCTACACCTTC.

The chain combines TRBV20-1 with TRBJ1-6, with TRBD1 identical over 10 bases. This CDR3 contains 13 residues. Germline V gene sequence: CDR1 DFQATT, CDR2 SNEGSKA (reference sequence). With 6 bases clipped from V and 8 bases from J, the junction kept 4 bases outside the gene matches. CDR3 coding DNA: TGCAGTGCGACCGGGACAGGGGATTCACCCCTCCACTTT. The encoded protein is CSATGTGDSPLHF.

The chain links TRBV28 to TRBJ1-5; D remains ambiguous. V was clipped by 3 bases and J by 3 bases, with 15 bases between them. The CDR3 is 16 residues long. The germline CDR1 and CDR2 sequences are MDHEN and SYDVKM. The CDR3 bases are TGTGCCAGCAGTTTTTATAGGGAATCGGTCAATCAGCCCCAGCATTTT. Protein: CASSFYRESVNQPQHF.

The J gene is TRBJ2-7, the V gene TRBV11-2; D not certain. The CDR3 extends over 15 amino acids. Trimming took off 3 bases at V and 0 bases at J, with 12 bases between the two ends. Per germline, CDR1 SGHAT and CDR2 FQNNGV. The CDR3 sequence is CASSFRAHFSYEQYF. In nucleotides, the CDR3 is TGTGCCAGCAGCTTTCGGGCCCATTTCTCCTACGAGCAGTACTTC.

A word on this clonotype: A much more abundant neighbour one base away suggests this may be a read error. Without the conserved terminal phenylalanine or tryptophan, this CDR3 likely stems from a read error. CDR3 residues: CASSEGGGRRETQYL. CDR3 nucleotide sequence: TGTGCCAGCAGTGAAGGAGGGGGTCGTAGAGAGACCCAGTACCTC. The chain has TRBV6-1 and TRBJ2-5, with D possibly being TRBD1 (6 bases). This CDR3 has 15 residues. CDR1 and CDR2 (germline): MNHNS, SASEGT. The V and J ends lost 1 base and 4 bases respectively, with 13 bases between them.

The rearrangement uses TRBV20-1 and TRBJ1-1; D unresolved. Germline V gene data show CDR1 as DFQATT and CDR2 as SNEGSKA (reference sequence). V shed 3 bases and J shed 1 base, with 12 bases lying between them. The CDR3 sequence is 14 residues long. CDR3 sequence reads: CSASPSTGNTEAFF. The CDR3 nucleotides are TGCAGTGCTAGCCCCTCGACTGGGAACACTGAAGCTTTCTTT.

This clonotype has at least ten counts. This chain links TRBV6-2 or TRBV6-3 with TRBJ1-5; the D gene is possibly TRBD1 (6 bases). In germline, CDR1 is MNHEY, CDR2 SVGEGT. The CDR3 spans 16 residues. Between the trimmed V and J ends, which lost 4 bases and 3 bases, there was a span of 16 bases. CDR3 amino acids: CASSSVRWDTNQPQHF. DNA of the CDR3: TGTGCCAGCAGTTCCGTCCGTTGGGACACCAATCAGCCCCAGCATTTT.